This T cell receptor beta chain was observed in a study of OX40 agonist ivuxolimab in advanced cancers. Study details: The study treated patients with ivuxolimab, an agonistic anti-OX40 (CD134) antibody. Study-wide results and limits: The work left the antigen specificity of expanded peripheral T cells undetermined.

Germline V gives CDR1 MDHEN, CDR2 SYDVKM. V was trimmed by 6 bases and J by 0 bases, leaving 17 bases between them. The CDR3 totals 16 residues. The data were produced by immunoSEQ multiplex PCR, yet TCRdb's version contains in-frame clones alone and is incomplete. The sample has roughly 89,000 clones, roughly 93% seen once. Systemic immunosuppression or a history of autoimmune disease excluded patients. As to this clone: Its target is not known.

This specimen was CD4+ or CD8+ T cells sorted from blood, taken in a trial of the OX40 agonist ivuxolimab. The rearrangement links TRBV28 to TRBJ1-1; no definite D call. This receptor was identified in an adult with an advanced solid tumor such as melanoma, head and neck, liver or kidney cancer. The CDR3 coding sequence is TGTGCCAGCAGCCTTCAGGAGGGAAGGCTGAACACTGAAGCTTTCTTT. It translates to CASSLQEGRLNTEAFF.